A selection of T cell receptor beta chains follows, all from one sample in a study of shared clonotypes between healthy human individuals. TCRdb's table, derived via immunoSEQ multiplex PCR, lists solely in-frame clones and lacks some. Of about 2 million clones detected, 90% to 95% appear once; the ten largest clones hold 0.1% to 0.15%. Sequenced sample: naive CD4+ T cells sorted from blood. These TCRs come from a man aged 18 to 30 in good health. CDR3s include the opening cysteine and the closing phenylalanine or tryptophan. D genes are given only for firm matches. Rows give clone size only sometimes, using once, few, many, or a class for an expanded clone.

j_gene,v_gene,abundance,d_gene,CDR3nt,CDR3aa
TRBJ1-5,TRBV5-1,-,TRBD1,TGCGCCAGCAGCTTGGCCGGGACAGAGTCCCAGCCCCAGCATTTT,CASSLAGTESQPQHF
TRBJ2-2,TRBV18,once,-,TGTGCCAGCAAGTCCGCCCGCGACACCGGGGAGCTGTTTTTT,CASKSARDTGELFF
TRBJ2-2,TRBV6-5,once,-,TGTGCCAGCAGTTCCCTGGGAGGACAGAACACCGGGGAGCTGTTTTTT,CASSSLGGQNTGELFF
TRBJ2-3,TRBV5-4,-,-,TGTGCCAGCAGCCAGAAGACCGGGACGGCAGATACGCAGTATTTT,CASSQKTGTADTQYF
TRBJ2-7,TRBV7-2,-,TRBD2,TGTGCCAGCAGCTTGGCGGGGACTAGCGGGAGGACCGAGCAGTACTTC,CASSLAGTSGRTEQYF
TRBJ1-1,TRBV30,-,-,TGTGCCTGGAAAGTCGGGGGCGGTAACACTGAAGCTTTCTTT,CAWKVGGGNTEAFF
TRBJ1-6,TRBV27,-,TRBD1,TGTGCCAGCAGTTGGGGGACAGGGAGTAATTCACCCCTCCACTTT,CASSWGTGSNSPLHF
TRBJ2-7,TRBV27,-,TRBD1,TGTGCCAGCAGTTTGGGACAGGGGCCGGTATCCTACGAGCAGTACTTC,CASSLGQGPVSYEQYF
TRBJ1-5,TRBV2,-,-,TGTGCCAGCACGACAGATAGCAATCAGCCCCAGCATTTT,CASTTDSNQPQHF
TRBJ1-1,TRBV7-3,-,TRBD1,TGTGCCAGCAGCGAACAGGGGGTGAACACTGAAGCTTTCTTT,CASSEQGVNTEAFF
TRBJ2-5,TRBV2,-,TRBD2,TGTGCCAGCAGTGAGACCGGGACTACCTTTGGAGAGACCCAGTACTTC,CASSETGTTFGETQYF
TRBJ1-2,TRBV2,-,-,TGTGCCATGAAAAGGACATTTTTAGGTGGCTACACCTTC,CAMKRTFLGGYTF
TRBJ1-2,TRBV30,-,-,TGTGCCTGGAATGAGAGGGGCAGCGATGGCTACACCTTC,CAWNERGSDGYTF
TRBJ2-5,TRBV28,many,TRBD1,TGTGCCAGCAGTCTAGGGGGCAGAGAGACCCAGTACTTC,CASSLGGRETQYF
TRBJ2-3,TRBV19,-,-,TGTGCCAGTAGTATAAGTGGGGACACAGATACGCAGTATTTT,CASSISGDTDTQYF
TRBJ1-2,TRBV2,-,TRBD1,TGTGCCAGCAGTGATGAAGGGACAGGGGGCCTTGGCTACACCTTC,CASSDEGTGGLGYTF